These 30 T cell receptor beta chains were sequenced from one sample in a study of immune evolution from preneoplasia to lung adenocarcinoma. The data were produced by immunoSEQ multiplex PCR, yet TCRdb's version contains in-frame clones alone and is incomplete. The sample carries 3,500 to 4,000 clones, roughly 77% recorded once. Sequences were obtained from FFPE minimally invasive lung adenocarcinoma tissue. The receptors were sampled from a person aged 60-79 years with lung adenocarcinoma.

The sample holds one count of this clone. This sequence joins TRBV30 and TRBJ2-2; D is tentatively TRBD1 or TRBD2 (5 bases each). The germline V and J ends were trimmed by 5 bases and 3 bases, with 10 bases remaining between them. The CDR3 spans 13 residues. Germline-derived CDR1 and CDR2 are GTSNPN and SVGIG (reference sequence). This CDR3 is CAWGGGYTGELFF. The CDR3 region has the DNA TGTGCCTGGGGTGGGGGTTACACCGGGGAGCTGTTTTTT.

The chain employs TRBV11-3 and TRBJ2-5; TRBD2 is a possible D gene (6 bases). The CDR3 sequence is 13 residues long. CDR1 and CDR2 (germline): SGHNT, YENEEA. V was shortened by 7 bases and J by 4 bases, with 13 bases between the two germline ends. CDR3 loop: CASNPAGGETQYF. CDR3 nucleotides: TGTGCCAGCAACCCAGCCGGGGGAGAGACCCAGTACTTC.

This chain uses TRBV5-8 with TRBJ2-1; D gene unclear. The germline V and J ends were trimmed by 1 base and 6 bases, with 2 bases remaining between them. Germline V CDR1 and CDR2: SGHTS, YDEGEE. This CDR3 is built from 11 residues. The CDR3 reads CASSLFNEQFF. The CDR3 DNA sequence: TGTGCCAGCAGCTTGTTCAATGAGCAGTTCTTC.

The chain uses TRBV5-5 and TRBJ1-4; tentatively, D is TRBD1 (5 bases). This CDR3 spans 14 amino acids. The V gene lost 2 bases and the J gene lost 7 bases, with 12 bases spanning the gap. The germline V gene has CDR1 SGHKS and CDR2 YYEKEE (reference sequence). CDR3 bases: TGTGCCAGCAGCTTTTCGGGGCTTGGTGAAAAACTGTTTTTT. Translation gives CASSFSGLGEKLFF.

V is TRBV7-9 and J is TRBJ2-1; D is unclear. Per germline, CDR1 SEHNR and CDR2 FQNEAQ (reference sequence). The V end was cut by 1 base, the J end by 5 bases, with 12 bases between. This CDR3 has 15 residues. The CDR3 DNA sequence: TGTGCCAGCAGCTTAGATGAACAGTGGGACAATGAGCAGTTCTTC. Residues: CASSLDEQWDNEQFF.

The rearrangement links TRBV6-4 to TRBJ1-6; 12 positions agree with TRBD1. In germline, CDR1 is MRHNA, CDR2 SNTAGT. CDR3 length: 18 amino acids. V shed 4 bases, J shed 8 bases, and the junction held 12 bases outside the gene matches. CDR3 bases: TGTGCCAGCAGTGGCCGTCGGGACAGGGGGCGTATGGATTCACCCCTCCACTTT. Translated, it gives CASSGRRDRGRMDSPLHF.

This clone ranks as large. The chain employs TRBV7-2 and TRBJ2-2; possibly TRBD1 or TRBD2 for D (6 bases each). Germline V gene sequence: CDR1 SGHTA, CDR2 FQGNSA. This CDR3 spans 16 amino acids. Trimming left V 1 base short and J 6 bases short, with 15 bases between. The CDR3 DNA is TGTGCCAGCAGCTTAGTCGGGGGCAGATCTCCCGGGGAGCTGTTTTTT. This gives the protein CASSLVGGRSPGELFF. Full variable domain (missing parts from reference TRBV7-2 and TRBJ2-2): GAGVSQSPSNKVTEKGKDVELRCDPISGHTALYWYRQSLGQGLEFLIYFQGNSAPDKSGLPSDRFSAERTGGSVSTLTIQRTQQEDSAVYLCASSLVGGRSPGELFFGEGSRLTVL.

The chain joins TRBV28 to TRBJ2-7; TRBD1 matches 10 bases. Trimming removed 7 bases from V and 0 bases from J; junction bases left unmatched: 9. The germline V gene encodes CDR1 MDHEN and CDR2 SYDVKM. The CDR3 is made up of 16 amino acids. CDR3 region: CASKGSGTGVSYEQYF. CDR3 sequence (DNA): TGTGCCAGCAAGGGCTCAGGGACAGGGGTCTCCTACGAGCAGTACTTC. The full variable domain, completed using reference TRBV28 and TRBJ2-7, is DVKVTQSSRYLVKRTGEKVFLECVQDMDHENMFWYRQDPGLGLRLIYFSYDVKMKEKGDIPEGYSVSREKKERFSLILESASTNQTSMYLCASKGSGTGVSYEQYFGPGTRLTVT.

The chain links TRBV5-1 to TRBJ1-4; weak D call: TRBD1 (6 bases). V lost 2 bases to trimming and J lost 4 bases, with 9 bases between them. CDR1 is SGHRS, CDR2 YFSETQ, per germline. The CDR3 is 14 residues long. This chain's CDR3 is CASSFRGDNEKLFF. In nucleotides, the CDR3 is TGCGCCAGCAGCTTTAGGGGGGATAATGAAAAACTGTTTTTT.

The chain recombines TRBV18 with TRBJ2-7; D not resolved. Germline V gene lookup returns CDR1 KGHSH and CDR2 LQKENI. The CDR3 is 13 amino acids. V was pared by 7 bases and J by 0 bases, with 10 bases between. This CDR3 reads CASYKTGSYEQYF. DNA of the CDR3: TGTGCCAGCTACAAGACGGGCTCCTACGAGCAGTACTTC.

This clone was counted a single time. The junction differs from germline at one of its ends, possibly a read error. The J gene is TRBJ2-5, the V gene TRBV5-3; perhaps TRBD1 as D (6 bases). TRBV5-3 is recorded as an ORF, its role being uncertain. The CDR3 contains 15 residues. The CDR3 nucleotides read TGTGCCAGCAGCTCCGTTACGGGACAACAAGAGACCCAGTACTTC. This codes for CASSSVTGQQETQYF.

V usage is TRBV6-1 and J usage is TRBJ1-5; D possibly corresponds to TRBD1 (6 bases). Trimming shortened V by 3 bases and J by 9 bases, and 21 bases separated the two germline ends. CDR3 length equals 16 residues. Germline V gene lookup returns CDR1 MNHNS and CDR2 SASEGT. CDR3 sequence reads: CASSDPGGQHIGPQHF. DNA of the CDR3: TGTGCCAGCAGTGACCCAGGCGGACAGCACATTGGGCCCCAGCATTTT.

The rearrangement uses TRBV7-9 and TRBJ2-7, with unresolved D. V was trimmed by 5 bases and J by 0 bases, leaving 8 bases between them. The CDR3 loop spans 13 amino acids. Germline V gives CDR1 SEHNR, CDR2 FQNEAQ (reference sequence). CDR3 region: CASSPSPSYEQYF. The CDR3 bases are TGTGCCAGCAGCCCCTCTCCCTCCTACGAGCAGTACTTC.

J is TRBJ2-1 and V is TRBV6-1; D possibly corresponds to TRBD1 (6 bases). V dropped 0 bases and J dropped 2 bases, with 14 bases sitting between them. This CDR3 comprises 17 residues. The germline V gene has CDR1 MNHNS and CDR2 SASEGT. DNA for the CDR3: TGTGCCAGCAGTGAAGCGGCAGGGGCCCCCCCCTACAATGAGCAGTTCTTC. It yields the protein CASSEAAGAPPYNEQFF.

The chain carries TRBV18 and TRBJ1-5; D call uncertain. Germline values: CDR1 KGHSH, CDR2 LQKENI. V was shortened by 2 bases and J by 1 base, with 3 bases between the two germline ends. The CDR3 is made up of 13 amino acids. The CDR3 loop is CASSPYSNQPQHF. Written as DNA, the CDR3 is TGTGCCAGCTCACCATACAGCAATCAGCCCCAGCATTTT.

As to this clone: This sample also contains other DNA sequences that code for the same CDR3. The chain employs TRBV10-3 and TRBJ2-3; 10 bases map to TRBD2. The CDR3 has 16 residues. From germline, CDR1 is ENHRY and CDR2 SYGVKD. Trimming cost V 6 bases and J 2 bases; bases outside gene matches: 8. The CDR3 loop is CAIRRGTSEFTDTQYF. CDR3 coding DNA: TGTGCCATCAGGAGAGGGACTAGCGAGTTCACAGATACGCAGTATTTT.

V is TRBV5-3 and J is TRBJ1-5; the match to TRBD1 covers 7 bases. TRBV5-3 is treated as an ORF (open reading frame) with a function not yet certain. V was pared by 4 bases and J by 7 bases, with 8 bases of the junction left unmatched. The CDR3 is made up of 14 amino acids. As DNA, the CDR3 is TGTGCCAGAAGCCCTTCGACAGGGTCCCAGCCCCAGCATTTT. Protein product: CARSPSTGSQPQHF.

By sample share, this clone is large. The chain carries TRBV28 and TRBJ1-6; TRBD1 aligns across 12 bases. Germline lookup yields CDR1 MDHEN and CDR2 SYDVKM. Germline trimming cut 5 bases from V and 10 bases from J; bases unmatched to any gene: 15. The CDR3 is 18 amino acids. CDR3 loop: CASSLSPGQGASRSPLHF. The CDR3 bases are TGTGCCAGCAGTCTCTCCCCGGGACAGGGGGCGTCGAGGTCACCCCTCCACTTT.

This sequence joins TRBV5-6 and TRBJ2-5; the D is unclear. This CDR3 is built from 12 residues. Trimming removed 0 bases at V and 5 bases at J, with 5 bases between. The V gene's germline CDR1 is SGHDT and CDR2 YYEEEE. CDR3 region: CASSLAFETQYF. The DNA of the CDR3 is TGTGCCAGCAGCTTGGCCTTCGAGACCCAGTACTTC.

The chain uses TRBV9 and TRBJ2-5; TRBD2 agrees at 8 bases. The V segment lost 2 bases and the J segment 2 bases; nucleotides outside the gene matches: 11. Germline CDR1 is SGDLS and CDR2 is YYNGEE. This CDR3 comprises 17 residues. In nucleotides, the CDR3 is TGTGCCAGCAGCGTGGCGGGGGGCTACTACCATCAAGAGACCCAGTACTTC. Translated, it gives CASSVAGGYYHQETQYF.

The J gene is TRBJ2-1, the V gene TRBV7-9; 12 positions agree with TRBD2. This CDR3 region has 16 residues. Per the germline V gene, CDR1 is SEHNR and CDR2 is FQNEAQ (reference sequence). The V gene end was trimmed by 5 bases and the J gene end by 7 bases; junction bases not matched to a gene: 9. The CDR3 DNA reads as TGTGCCAGCAGCCCTACTAGCGGGGGGAAAAAAAATGAGCAGTTCTTC. Amino acids: CASSPTSGGKKNEQFF. Drawing the rest from reference TRBV7-9 and TRBJ2-1, the complete variable domain is DTGVSQNPRHKITKRGQNVTFRCDPISEHNRLYWYRQTLGQGPEFLTYFQNEAQLEKSRLLSDRFSAERPKGSFSTLEIQRTEQGDSAMYLCASSPTSGGKKNEQFFGPGTRLTVL.

This rearrangement joins TRBV10-3 to TRBJ2-3; 9 bases map to TRBD2. The CDR3 length is 13 residues. The V segment lost 10 bases and the J segment 2 bases; nucleotides outside the gene matches: 4. Germline CDR1 ENHRY, CDR2 SYGVKD. The CDR3 bases are TGTGCCACCGGACTAGCGCCCACAGATACGCAGTATTTT. It encodes CATGLAPTDTQYF.

The rearrangement uses TRBV7-2 and TRBJ2-3; unclear D gene. The CDR3 covers 15 residues. Germline loops: CDR1 SGHTA, CDR2 FQGNSA. Trimming took 5 bases from V and 0 from J, leaving 12 bases between them. The CDR3 reads CASSLFSTSTDTQYF. The CDR3 DNA reads as TGTGCCAGCAGCCTTTTCTCTACTAGCACAGATACGCAGTATTTT.

The chain couples TRBV5-1 to TRBJ2-1; D unresolved. The CDR3 loop spans 15 amino acids. Per germline, CDR1 SGHRS and CDR2 YFSETQ. Trimming removed 0 bases at V and 0 bases at J, with 7 bases between. CDR3 amino acids: CASSLDVSSYNEQFF. The CDR3 DNA reads TGCGCCAGCAGCTTGGACGTAAGCTCCTACAATGAGCAGTTCTTC.

The rearrangement joins TRBV30 to TRBJ1-2; tentative D call: TRBD1 (5 bases). CDR1 and CDR2 (germline): GTSNPN, SVGIG (reference sequence). The CDR3 extends over 12 amino acids. Trimming shortened V by 2 bases and J by 4 bases, and 8 bases separated the two germline ends. This CDR3 is CAWSTGAYGYTF. CDR3 coding DNA: TGTGCCTGGAGTACCGGGGCCTATGGCTACACCTTC.

CDR3 bases: TGTGCCAGTTCGTGGGGTCCAAACACCGGGGAGCTGTTTTTT. This sequence encodes CASSWGPNTGELFF. The gene calls are TRBV18 and TRBJ2-2; D is ambiguous. Germline CDR1 reads KGHSH; CDR2 reads LQKENI. The V gene lost 9 bases and the J gene lost 2 bases, with 13 bases spanning the gap. The CDR3 is 14 residues long.

This sequence joins TRBV28 and TRBJ2-7; D not resolved. This CDR3 is built from 13 residues. Germline V gene sequence: CDR1 MDHEN, CDR2 SYDVKM. Trimming took off 7 bases at V and 0 bases at J, with 10 bases between the two ends. The CDR3 nucleotides read TGTGCCAGCAAAAGATGGAGCTCCTACGAGCAGTACTTC. Its protein product is CASKRWSSYEQYF. The complete variable domain, with remaining parts taken from reference TRBV28 and TRBJ2-7, reads DVKVTQSSRYLVKRTGEKVFLECVQDMDHENMFWYRQDPGLGLRLIYFSYDVKMKEKGDIPEGYSVSREKKERFSLILESASTNQTSMYLCASKRWSSYEQYFGPGTRLTVT.

The chain links TRBV15 to TRBJ2-5; D gene ambiguous. Germline V gene sequence: CDR1 LNHNV, CDR2 YYDKDF (reference sequence). V lost 0 bases to trimming and J lost 5 bases, with 10 bases between them. This CDR3 has 14 residues. CDR3 sequence: CATSRDPTVETQYF. The CDR3 DNA reads as TGTGCCACCAGCAGAGATCCGACGGTTGAGACCCAGTACTTC.

The chain links TRBV5-5 to TRBJ1-4, with 8 bases matching TRBD1. This CDR3 has 14 amino acids. The J segment lost 8 bases and the V segment lost 4 bases, leaving 7 bases of the junction unmatched. Germline CDR1 is SGHKS and CDR2 is YYEKEE (reference sequence). The CDR3 reads CASSQTGAGEKLFF. CDR3 sequence (DNA): TGTGCCAGCAGCCAGACAGGGGCCGGCGAAAAACTGTTTTTT.

This clone has only one observation. V usage is TRBV4-1 and J usage is TRBJ2-2; TRBD2 aligns across 7 bases. Trimming cost V 0 bases and J 7 bases; bases outside gene matches: 2. Germline V gives CDR1 MGHRA, CDR2 YSYEKL. The CDR3 spans 14 residues. The CDR3 DNA reads as TGCGCCAGCAGCCAAGAAGGGAGGGGCGGGGAGCTGTTTTTT. It yields the protein CASSQEGRGGELFF.